This TCR beta chain was captured in a study of human T cells and chemical hapten exposure. Across the whole study: A roughly 2 cm by roughly 2 cm inner upper arm patch received 2% DPC for sensitization. General study results and limits: The presence of alopecia in the donors means their immune response may differ from healthy people's.

With respect to this clonotype: What it recognizes is unknown.

Unique molecular identifiers were attached to individual cDNA molecules during library preparation. TCRdb reprocessed the RACE reads via MiXCR and lists one record per CDR3 protein. Here the sample spans about 69,000 distinct CDR3 sequences, more than 30% being singletons. The CDR3 has 17 amino acids. CDR1 and CDR2 (germline): SGHAT, FQNNGV. Trimming removed 1 base from V and 1 base from J, with 17 bases in between. As to time point: patch test 1, 2 weeks after DPC sensitization. Treatment specified: therapeutic diphenylcyclopropenone sensitization with weekly scalp DPC. Sequencing started from total RNA isolated from unfractionated whole blood.

This TCR derives from a man aged 40-50 years with alopecia areata. Some clones in this sample may be carry-over from other donors' samples. This rearrangement joins TRBV11-2 to TRBJ2-7, with D possibly TRBD1 on 6 matching bases. The starting material was whole blood, obtained in connection with sensitization to the hapten diphenylcyclopropenone (DPC). CDR3 sequence: CASSLVLARQGSYEQYF. The CDR3 DNA is TGTGCCAGCAGCTTAGTCCTGGCCCGGCAGGGGTCCTACGAGCAGTACTTC.